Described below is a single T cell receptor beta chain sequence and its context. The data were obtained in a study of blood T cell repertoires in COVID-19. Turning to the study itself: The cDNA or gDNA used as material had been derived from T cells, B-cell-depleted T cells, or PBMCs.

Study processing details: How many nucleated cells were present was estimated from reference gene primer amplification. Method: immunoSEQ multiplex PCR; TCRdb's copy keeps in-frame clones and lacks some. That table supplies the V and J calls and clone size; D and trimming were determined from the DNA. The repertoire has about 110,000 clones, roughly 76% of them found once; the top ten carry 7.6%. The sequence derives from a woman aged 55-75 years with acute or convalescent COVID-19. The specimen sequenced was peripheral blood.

The CDR3 DNA is TGTGCCAGCAGCCAACCGGACAGGGTTATCGGTCAGCCCCAGCATTTT. Its translation: CASSQPDRVIGQPQHF. This chain links TRBV4-2 with TRBJ1-5; 8 positions match TRBD1. V shed 2 bases and J 6 bases; nucleotides not matched to a gene: 9. The CDR3 contains 16 residues. The V gene's germline CDR1 is LGHNA and CDR2 YNFKEQ.